A selection of T cell receptor beta chains follows, all from one sample in a study of blood T cell repertoires in COVID-19. Using immunoSEQ multiplex PCR, the repertoire was profiled, and TCRdb retains in-frame clones only, with some absent. Here the sample spans over 250,000 clones, 87% being singletons. The sequencing input was peripheral blood. The receptor set was obtained from a woman aged 40 to 50 who had recovered from COVID-19. CDR3s include the opening cysteine and the closing phenylalanine or tryptophan. The D gene is left open where the match is weak. Part of the rows lack a size; the others show once, few, many or a class for expanded clones.

v_gene	j_gene	abundance	d_gene	CDR3aa	CDR3nt
TRBV9	TRBJ1-3	-	-	CASSVGANSGNTIYF	TGTGCCAGCAGCGTAGGGGCCAACTCTGGAAACACCATATATTTT
TRBV14	TRBJ2-7	-	-	CASSQGLYEQYF	TGTGCCAGCAGCCAAGGACTCTACGAGCAGTACTTC
TRBV4-3	TRBJ1-1	-	-	CASSQDWRAHEAFF	TGCGCCAGCAGCCAAGATTGGAGGGCCCATGAAGCTTTCTTT
TRBV6-5	TRBJ2-7	-	TRBD1	CASSYSGQGPYEQYF	TGTGCCAGCAGTTACTCGGGACAGGGGCCCTACGAGCAGTACTTC
TRBV18	TRBJ1-2	-	-	CASSPTGGNYGYTF	TGTGCCAGCTCACCAACCGGGGGAAACTATGGCTACACCTTC
TRBV27	TRBJ1-3	-	-	CASSTNRESSGNTIYF	TGTGCCAGCAGTACCAACAGGGAATCATCTGGAAACACCATATATTTT
TRBV5-1	TRBJ2-3	-	TRBD2	CASSLFGGGATDTQYF	TGCGCCAGCAGCTTGTTTGGCGGGGGGGCCACAGATACGCAGTATTTT
TRBV11-2	TRBJ1-1	once	-	CASSLQGWAFF	TGTGCCAGCAGCTTACAGGGTTGGGCTTTCTTT
TRBV3-1/TRBV3-2	TRBJ1-2	-	-	CASSQDASTAPYGYTF	TGTGCCAGCAGCCAAGATGCATCGACAGCCCCGTATGGCTACACCTTC
TRBV7-8	TRBJ1-2	-	TRBD1	CASSLGTGDGYTF	TGTGCCAGCAGCCTCGGGACAGGAGATGGCTACACCTTC
TRBV2	TRBJ2-1	-	-	CASSWEAPGNEQFF	TGTGCCAGCAGTTGGGAGGCACCTGGCAATGAGCAGTTCTTC
TRBV4-3	TRBJ2-2	-	-	CASSQDWNTGELFF	TGCGCCAGCAGCCAAGACTGGAACACCGGGGAGCTGTTTTTT
TRBV2	TRBJ1-1	-	TRBD1	CASDWGQGGTEAFF	TGTGCCAGCGATTGGGGACAGGGTGGCACTGAAGCTTTCTTT
TRBV5-6	TRBJ1-2	-	-	CASSLTGFPDGYTF	TGTGCCAGCAGCTTGACAGGTTTTCCTGATGGCTACACCTTC
TRBV2	TRBJ2-1	-	TRBD2	CASRGGVAASEQFF	TGTGCCAGCAGGGGGGGGGTCGCAGCCAGTGAGCAGTTCTTC
TRBV30	TRBJ2-7	-	-	CAWGGPGGSYEQYF	TGTGCCTGGGGCGGGCCCGGGGGCTCCTACGAGCAGTACTTC
TRBV5-4	TRBJ1-4	-	TRBD1	CASSRGQGEKLFF	TGTGCCAGCAGCCGGGGACAGGGGGAAAAACTGTTTTTT
TRBV28	TRBJ1-2	few	TRBD1	CASSLKTGVYGYTF	TGTGCCAGCAGTTTGAAGACAGGGGTCTATGGCTACACCTTC
TRBV5-1	TRBJ1-4	-	TRBD1	CASSGTGGNEKLFF	TGCGCCAGCAGCGGGACAGGGGGTAATGAAAAACTGTTTTTT
TRBV9	TRBJ2-7	few	TRBD2	CASSVAGGPSYEQYF	TGTGCCAGCAGCGTAGCGGGGGGGCCCTCCTACGAGCAGTACTTC
TRBV10-3	TRBJ1-1	-	-	CAISELRSGRGEAFF	TGTGCCATCAGTGAGTTAAGGTCGGGCAGGGGAGAAGCTTTCTTT
TRBV12-5	TRBJ2-3	-	TRBD1	CASEGRDRVADTQYF	TGTGCTAGTGAGGGCCGGGACAGGGTTGCAGATACGCAGTATTTT
TRBV7-2	TRBJ1-1	-	TRBD1	CASSPWTGDTEAFF	TGTGCCAGCAGCCCTTGGACAGGGGACACTGAAGCTTTCTTT
TRBV5-4	TRBJ1-5	once	-	CASSAGPGKPQHF	TGTGCCAGCAGCGCGGGCCCGGGGAAGCCCCAGCATTTT
TRBV5-6	TRBJ1-1	many	TRBD1	CASSPLPGQGVTEAFF	TGTGCCAGCAGCCCCCTCCCGGGACAGGGGGTTACTGAAGCTTTCTTT
TRBV6-6	TRBJ1-1	-	-	CASSYLEGLTEAFF	TGTGCCAGCAGTTACTTGGAGGGGCTCACTGAAGCTTTCTTT
TRBV5-1	TRBJ2-7	-	-	CASSLGGYEQYF	TGCGCCAGCAGCTTAGGGGGCTACGAGCAGTACTTC
TRBV6-1	TRBJ1-5	-	-	CASSELQGWPQHF	TGTGCCAGCAGTGAGCTACAGGGATGGCCCCAGCATTTT
TRBV5-1	TRBJ1-1	-	-	CASSLTGTNTEAFF	TGCGCCAGCAGCTTAACAGGGACGAACACTGAAGCTTTCTTT
TRBV6-1	TRBJ1-2	-	TRBD1	CASSEGVYRGYGYTF	TGTGCCAGCAGTGAAGGCGTCTACAGGGGATATGGCTACACCTTC
TRBV4-1	TRBJ2-3	once	-	CASSQIDLTTDTQYF	TGCGCCAGCAGCCAAATTGATCTAACCACAGATACGCAGTATTTT
TRBV18	TRBJ2-6	-	TRBD1	CASSPPGQGSSPGVLTF	TGTGCCAGCTCACCACCGGGACAGGGGTCATCTCCTGGCGTCCTGACTTTC
TRBV12-5	TRBJ2-7	-	TRBD2	CASGRGGSQSYEQYF	TGTGCTAGTGGCCGGGGGGGCTCACAATCCTACGAGCAGTACTTC
TRBV6-5	TRBJ1-2	-	TRBD1	CASSRRQGDYGYTF	TGTGCCAGCAGCCGCCGACAGGGGGACTATGGCTACACCTTC
TRBV27	TRBJ2-5	-	TRBD1	CASSDRGPETQYF	TGTGCCAGTTCGGACAGGGGCCCAGAGACCCAGTACTTC
TRBV7-6	TRBJ2-5	-	-	CASSLLWAGQETQYF	TGTGCCAGCAGCTTACTTTGGGCAGGCCAAGAGACCCAGTACTTC
TRBV10-3	TRBJ2-3	-	TRBD1	CAISELVFGQGPPADTQYF	TGTGCCATCAGTGAGTTAGTTTTTGGACAGGGACCCCCTGCAGATACGCAGTATTTT
TRBV7-9	TRBJ2-4	-	-	CASSPGGKNIQYF	TGTGCCAGCAGCCCCGGCGGCAAAAACATTCAGTACTTC
TRBV19	TRBJ1-1	-	-	CASSIDRQANTEAFF	TGTGCCAGTAGTATAGATCGGCAGGCGAACACTGAAGCTTTCTTT
TRBV7-2	TRBJ2-7	-	TRBD2	CASSLGSSGRREQYF	TGTGCCAGCAGCTTAGGCTCTAGCGGGAGGAGGGAGCAGTACTTC
TRBV5-1	TRBJ1-1	-	-	CASSLAPQTNTEAFF	TGCGCCAGCAGCTTGGCCCCGCAAACTAACACTGAAGCTTTCTTT